This paragraph reports one T cell receptor beta chain. This specimen belongs to a study of blood T cell repertoires in COVID-19. Study overall: Cohort 3 donors counted as recovered after two negative PCRs, clearance, or resolved symptoms. T cells, B-cell-depleted T cells, or PBMCs provided the cDNA or gDNA that served as material. Both acute and convalescent COVID-19 samples were obtained from the United States, Italy and Spain.

This table comes from immunoSEQ multiplex PCR, and its TCRdb copy is limited to in-frame clones, with some not included. The sample holds about 190,000 clones, roughly 86% seen once. Assignment of participants to cohorts was predicated upon participant-reported clinical history. The material sequenced was PBMCs or T cells enriched from blood (not recorded which). The clonotype comes from a middle-aged woman in a cohort exposed to, infected with or recovered from COVID-19 (not recorded which).

The CDR3 DNA reads TGTGCCAGCAGCCGATCAGAGGGCTACGAGCAGTACTTC. Translated: CASSRSEGYEQYF. The gene calls are TRBV3-1 (or the pseudogene TRBV3-2) and TRBJ2-7; a possible D gene is TRBD2 (5 bases). The CDR3 sequence is 13 residues long. Trimming took 4 bases from V and 3 from J, leaving 10 bases between them. Germline assignment: CDR1 LGHDT and CDR2 YNNKEL (reference sequence).